A single sample gave rise to the 28 T cell receptor beta chains below, sequenced in a study of neoadjuvant nivolumab and ipilimumab in lung cancer. Generated by immunoSEQ multiplex PCR, the TCRdb table keeps only in-frame clones and is missing some. Altogether 40,000 to 55,000 clones are present, around 89% being singletons, with the ten largest covering over 3.5%. This specimen was blood, taken before neoadjuvant nivolumab, alone or with ipilimumab. All receptors come from an adult with non-small cell lung cancer. Some clones in this sample may be carry-over from other donors' samples.

CDR3 residues: CASRGQGVPHDYTF. The CDR3 DNA sequence: TGTGCCAGCAGGGGACAGGGGGTCCCCCATGACTACACCTTC. This sequence joins TRBV6-1 and TRBJ1-2, with TRBD1 matching 11 bases. Germline CDR1 reads MNHNS; CDR2 reads SASEGT. V was pared by 6 bases and J by 10 bases, with 10 bases of the junction left unmatched. CDR3 length equals 14 residues.

The V call is TRBV11-3, the J call TRBJ2-3; D gene unclear. Trimming took 5 bases from V and 4 from J, leaving 16 bases between them. The CDR3 loop spans 15 amino acids. The germline CDR1 and CDR2 sequences are SGHNT and YENEEA. The CDR3 loop is CASSPTSRPSDTQYF. The CDR3 DNA sequence: TGTGCCAGCAGCCCGACATCAAGGCCCTCAGATACGCAGTATTTT.

The gene calls are TRBV29-1 and TRBJ1-5, with D possibly being TRBD1 (6 bases). V was cut by 4 bases and J by 7 bases, with 11 bases left in between. The germline CDR1 and CDR2 sequences are SQVTM and ANQGSEA. The CDR3 runs to 12 residues. CDR3 sequence: CSVGEQGQPQHF. In nucleotides, the CDR3 is TGCAGCGTTGGCGAACAGGGACAGCCCCAGCATTTT. The variable domain in full, completed from reference TRBV29-1 and TRBJ1-5, reads SAVISQKPSRDICQRGTSLTIQCQVDSQVTMMFWYRQQPGQSLTLIATANQGSEATYESGFVIDKFPISRPNLTFSTLTVSNMSPEDSSIYLCSVGEQGQPQHFGDGTRLSIL.

The J gene is TRBJ2-1, the V gene TRBV27; the D gene is possibly TRBD2 (6 bases). The V gene's germline CDR1 is MNHEY and CDR2 SMNVEV (reference sequence). Between the trimmed V and J ends, which lost 4 bases and 1 base, there was a span of 17 bases. The CDR3 has 17 amino acids. CDR3 sequence reads: CASSSSGGVWSYNEQFF. As DNA, the CDR3 is TGTGCCAGCAGTTCCTCGGGCGGGGTTTGGTCCTACAATGAGCAGTTCTTC.

The J gene is TRBJ1-1, the V gene TRBV15, with D tentatively TRBD1 (6 bases). V was shortened by 5 bases and J by 0 bases, with 13 bases between the two germline ends. Germline V gene data show CDR1 as LNHNV and CDR2 as YYDKDF (reference sequence). The length of the CDR3 is 15 residues. CDR3 in amino acids: CATSLSRGMNTEAFF. The CDR3 DNA sequence: TGTGCCACCAGCCTTTCGAGGGGGATGAACACTGAAGCTTTCTTT. The full variable domain, its missing parts supplied by reference TRBV15 and TRBJ1-1, is DAMVIQNPRYQVTQFGKPVTLSCSQTLNHNVMYWYQQKSSQAPKLLFHYYDKDFNNEADTPDNFQSRRPNTSFCFLDIRSPGLGDTAMYLCATSLSRGMNTEAFFGQGTRLTVV.

This chain joins TRBV5-1 and TRBJ2-4; the match to TRBD2 covers 8 bases. Germline V gene lookup returns CDR1 SGHRS and CDR2 YFSETQ. This CDR3 has 17 residues. J gave up 4 bases and V 1 base, and 10 bases lay outside the gene matches. Here the CDR3 DNA reads TGCGCCAGCAGCTTGTACACGCGGGGGGCGGTGAAAAACATTCAGTACTTC. Residues: CASSLYTRGAVKNIQYF.

V is TRBV25-1 and J is TRBJ2-2, with D uncertain. Germline V gene data show CDR1 as MGHDK and CDR2 as SYGVNS. This CDR3 has 15 residues. V was cut by 4 bases and J by 1 base, with 10 bases left in between. The DNA for the CDR3 is TGTGCCAGCAGTGCTTCCCGAAAGAACACCGGGGAGCTGTTTTTT. This sequence encodes CASSASRKNTGELFF.

This clone was counted a single time. CDR3 DNA sequence: TGCGCCAGCATTTTGCTGGGGGCCGGGGGTGAGCAGTTCTTC. Protein: CASILLGAGGEQFF. The chain links TRBV10-2 to TRBJ2-1; TRBD1 or TRBD2 may be the D gene (6 bases each). Trimming shortened V by 7 bases and J by 9 bases, and 19 bases separated the two germline ends. Germline loops: CDR1 WSHSY, CDR2 SAAADI. The CDR3 extends over 14 amino acids.

This clone was observed a handful of times. The CDR3 region is CASRPGTGGMSEQYF. In DNA, the CDR3 is TGTGCCAGCAGGCCCGGGACAGGGGGTATGAGCGAGCAGTACTTC. V gene TRBV6-5 combines with J gene TRBJ2-7; 11 nucleotides match TRBD1. Trimming at V came to 6 bases and at J to 6 bases, leaving 10 bases not matched to a gene. The CDR3 has 15 residues. Per germline, CDR1 MNHEY and CDR2 SVGAGI.

This chain connects TRBV30 to TRBJ2-3; maybe TRBD2 (5 bases). This CDR3 contains 13 residues. From germline, CDR1 is GTSNPN and CDR2 SVGIG (reference sequence). Trimming cost V 4 bases and J 5 bases, with 13 bases left between them. The chain's CDR3 is CAWTQRRGDTQYF. For the CDR3, the DNA is TGTGCCTGGACCCAACGTCGGGGAGATACGCAGTATTTT.

The V and J genes are TRBV6-4 and TRBJ1-2, with D possibly being TRBD1 (6 bases). The CDR3 spans 14 residues. Germline V CDR1 and CDR2: MRHNA, SNTAGT. Trimming took off 3 bases at V and 10 bases at J, with 18 bases between the two ends. The DNA for the CDR3 is TGTGCCAGCAGTGATATTTGGGGGCATCCCGCCTACACCTTC. Residues: CASSDIWGHPAYTF.

The chain recombines TRBV25-1 with TRBJ1-2; D is undetermined. The germline V gene encodes CDR1 MGHDK and CDR2 SYGVNS. This CDR3 region has 16 residues. V was pared by 6 bases and J by 4 bases, with 21 bases between. DNA for the CDR3: TGTGCCAGCAGGGAGGGAGTACAGCCCGCTTGCTATGGCTACACCTTC. Amino acids: CASREGVQPACYGYTF.

This clone was seen only a few times. V gene TRBV2 combines with J gene TRBJ2-1; no definite D call. V lost 4 bases and J lost 7, with 8 bases in between. Germline V gene lookup returns CDR1 SNHLY and CDR2 FYNNEI. The CDR3 is 12 residues long. The CDR3 region is CASSARINEQFF. CDR3 bases: TGTGCCAGCAGTGCAAGGATAAATGAGCAGTTCTTC.

J is TRBJ2-2 and V is TRBV4-1; no definite D call. With 0 bases removed from V and 13 bases from J, the gap between germline ends came to 18 bases. CDR3 size: 15 residues. CDR1 and CDR2 (germline): MGHRA, YSYEKL. CDR3 in amino acids: CASSQDRAPRDGLFF. DNA of the CDR3: TGCGCCAGCAGCCAAGACCGGGCCCCTAGAGACGGGCTGTTTTTT.

V and J are TRBV29-1 and TRBJ1-1; perhaps TRBD1 as D (5 bases). Trimming pared 6 bases from V and 0 bases from J, leaving 11 bases between. This CDR3 comprises 13 residues. Germline CDR1 SQVTM, CDR2 ANQGSEA. The CDR3 nucleotides read TGCAGCGTGACCGGGACGTTGAACACTGAAGCTTTCTTT. Protein sequence: CSVTGTLNTEAFF.

J is TRBJ1-2 and V is TRBV5-1; 10 bases line up with TRBD1. CDR1 SGHRS and CDR2 YFSETQ come from the germline V gene. Trimming at V came to 4 bases and at J to 4 bases, leaving 4 bases not matched to a gene. This CDR3 is built from 14 residues. DNA for the CDR3: TGCGCCAGCAGCGCGGGACAGGGGATCTATGGCTACACCTTC. Translation gives CASSAGQGIYGYTF.

This sequence joins TRBV9 and TRBJ2-6; 15 bases are shared with TRBD2. Germline V gene lookup returns CDR1 SGDLS and CDR2 YYNGEE. Unmatched junction bases numbered 9, after V lost 4 bases and J lost 4 bases. The CDR3 has 19 residues. Here the CDR3 reads CASSPWTSGRGSGANVLTF. CDR3 in DNA: TGTGCCAGCAGCCCTTGGACTAGCGGGAGGGGGTCGGGGGCCAACGTCCTGACTTTC.

This chain joins TRBV5-1 and TRBJ1-3; D not resolved. CDR1 is SGHRS, CDR2 YFSETQ, per germline. This CDR3 has 16 amino acids. Trimming took off 0 bases at V and 0 bases at J, with 10 bases between the two ends. The CDR3 spells CASSLARMSSGNTIYF. The CDR3, as DNA: TGCGCCAGCAGCTTGGCTCGAATGAGCTCTGGAAACACCATATATTTT.

The chain carries TRBV7-2 and TRBJ2-3; D is possibly TRBD2 (5 bases). V was shortened by 5 bases and J by 8 bases, with 17 bases between the two germline ends. Germline CDR1 is SGHTA and CDR2 is FQGNSA. The CDR3 extends over 14 amino acids. CDR3 in DNA: TGTGCCAGCAGCCTGGGAGACGGGCATGGTACGCAGTATTTT. It codes for CASSLGDGHGTQYF.

The count of this clone is one. This CDR3 is also generated by other DNA sequences in the sample. The gene calls are TRBV11-2 and TRBJ1-1; D is uncertain. CDR1 is SGHAT, CDR2 FQNNGV, per germline. Trimming stripped 1 base from V and 3 bases from J, with 6 bases between. The length of the CDR3 is 13 residues. As DNA, the CDR3 is TGTGCCAGCAGCTTAGTCTGGGACACTGAAGCTTTCTTT. Protein: CASSLVWDTEAFF.

This clone was recorded once. This chain connects TRBV5-5 to TRBJ2-3; TRBD2 might be the D (5 bases). The CDR3 has 16 residues. CDR1 SGHKS and CDR2 YYEKEE come from the germline V gene (reference sequence). Trimming took off 5 bases at V and 2 bases at J, with 18 bases between the two ends. The CDR3 bases are TGTGCCAGCAGATCGGAGGCCCAGCGGTTCACAGATACGCAGTATTTT. Encoded protein: CASRSEAQRFTDTQYF.

This clone has a single count. The chain combines TRBV10-2 with TRBJ2-1; 13 bases are shared with TRBD2. There are 17 residues in the CDR3. The germline V gene has CDR1 WSHSY and CDR2 SAAADI. Trimming at V came to 4 bases and at J to 2 bases, leaving 5 bases not matched to a gene. The CDR3 sequence: CASSATSGRAAYNEQFF. CDR3 bases: TGCGCCAGCAGTGCTACTAGCGGGAGGGCCGCCTACAATGAGCAGTTCTTC.

The chain employs TRBV6-5 and TRBJ1-5, with D unresolved. CDR1 MNHEY and CDR2 SVGAGI come from the germline V gene. There are 14 residues in the CDR3. Trimming stripped 5 bases from V and 5 bases from J, with 13 bases between. The CDR3 nucleotides are TGTGCCAGCAGTGATTCTACAGTCTATCAGCCCCAGCATTTT. This gives the protein CASSDSTVYQPQHF.

The rearrangement links TRBV10-3 to TRBJ1-5; 9 bases are a match to TRBD1. This CDR3 contains 17 residues. The V gene's germline CDR1 is ENHRY and CDR2 SYGVKD. The ends lost 0 bases at V and 2 bases at J; junction bases unmatched: 5. In DNA, the CDR3 is TGTGCCATCAGTGAGTCAGGGACAGGGTGGGGCAATCAGCCCCAGCATTTT. Protein sequence: CAISESGTGWGNQPQHF.

The chain recombines TRBV14 with TRBJ2-1; weak D call: TRBD2 (6 bases). CDR1 is SGHDN and CDR2 is FVKESK in the germline V gene. Trimming shortened V by 0 bases and J by 0 bases, and 9 bases separated the two germline ends. The CDR3 is 16 residues long. The CDR3 spells CASSQETGASYNEQFF. CDR3 in DNA: TGTGCCAGCAGCCAAGAAACGGGAGCCTCCTACAATGAGCAGTTCTTC. Variable domain in full (rest from reference TRBV14 and TRBJ2-1): EAGVTQFPSHSVIEKGQTVTLRCDPISGHDNLYWYRRVMGKEIKFLLHFVKESKQDESGMPNNRFLAERTGGTYSTLKVQPAELEDSGVYFCASSQETGASYNEQFFGPGTRLTVL.

The chain uses TRBV7-3 and TRBJ2-7, with D perhaps TRBD1 or TRBD2 (5 bases each). The CDR3 loop spans 15 amino acids. Per germline, CDR1 SGHTA and CDR2 FQGTGA. V lost 5 bases and J 0 bases, leaving 14 bases between the germline ends. CDR3 residues: CASSKGSLGSYEQYF. CDR3 DNA sequence: TGTGCCAGCAGCAAGGGGAGTTTGGGCTCCTACGAGCAGTACTTC.

This chain links TRBV5-4 with TRBJ2-7, with TRBD2 matching over 10 bases. J lost 6 bases, V lost 1 base, and 7 bases had no gene match. This CDR3 comprises 15 residues. Germline V gene data show CDR1 as SGHNT and CDR2 as YYREEE (reference sequence). Here the CDR3 DNA reads TGTGCCAGCAGCTTGAGGAGCGGGAGGGCGACCGAGCAGTACTTC. It codes for CASSLRSGRATEQYF.

The rearrangement joins TRBV12-5 to TRBJ2-1, with 8 positions matching TRBD1. The trim removed 2 bases at V and 2 bases at J, leaving 8 bases unmatched. The germline V gene has CDR1 LGHNT and CDR2 FRNRAP. The CDR3 totals 17 residues. The CDR3 reads CASGLRRGRFTYNEQFF. The CDR3 region has the DNA TGTGCTAGTGGTTTGCGCAGGGGGCGTTTTACCTACAATGAGCAGTTCTTC. Together with reference TRBV12-5 and TRBJ2-1, the CDR3 gives the full variable domain: DARVTQTPRHKVTEMGQEVTMRCQPILGHNTVFWYRQTMMQGLELLAYFRNRAPLDDSGMPKDRFSAEMPDATLATLKIQPSEPRDSAVYFCASGLRRGRFTYNEQFFGPGTRLTVL.